Presented here are 14 T cell receptor beta chains from one specimen sequenced in a study of siplizumab effects on memory and regulatory T cells. Generated by immunoSEQ multiplex PCR, the TCRdb table keeps only in-frame clones and is missing some. The sample holds about 110,000 clones, about 91% seen once. Sequencing used Tregs sorted from blood. The receptors stem from a human donor in good health.

For this clone: At one end the junction does not follow the germline gene, possibly because of a read error. The chain has TRBV6-5 and TRBJ1-3, with D possibly being TRBD1 (6 bases). This CDR3 contains 15 residues. Looked up from germline, CDR1 is MNHEY and CDR2 is SVGAGI. CDR3 sequence reads: CASRLTGQSGDTIYF. The CDR3 DNA reads as TGTGCCAGCAGGTTAACAGGACAGTCTGGAGACACCATATATTTT.

This clone was detected only once. The chain combines TRBV19 with TRBJ2-1; the D is unclear. This CDR3 is 16 amino acids long. Deletions cut 7 bases from V and 3 bases from J, with 19 bases between. The germline V gene has CDR1 LNHDA and CDR2 SQIVND (reference sequence). The CDR3 bases are TGTGCCAGTAAAGCCCCCGGAGCAAATAACTACAATGAGCAGTTCTTC. This gives the protein CASKAPGANNYNEQFF. Filled out from reference TRBV19 and TRBJ2-1, the complete variable domain reads DGGITQSPKYLFRKEGQNVTLSCEQNLNHDAMYWYRQDPGQGLRLIYYSQIVNDFQKGDIAEGYSVSREKKESFPLTVTSAQKNPTAFYLCASKAPGANNYNEQFFGPGTRLTVL.

The rearrangement links TRBV19 to TRBJ1-6; D not resolved. Trimming left V 3 bases short and J 4 bases short, with 13 bases between. The germline V gene encodes CDR1 LNHDA and CDR2 SQIVND (reference sequence). The CDR3 has 16 amino acids. CDR3 residues: CASSIDGVLYNSPLHF. The CDR3 DNA reads TGTGCCAGTAGTATTGATGGGGTATTGTATAATTCACCCCTCCACTTT.

The V call is TRBV11-2, the J call TRBJ2-5; 12 bases line up with TRBD2. The V gene's germline CDR1 is SGHAT and CDR2 FQNNGV. The junction had 6 bases not matched to a gene; V was cut back by 5 bases and J by 5 bases. The CDR3 runs to 15 residues. CDR3 DNA: TGTGCCAGCAGCCGAGGGACTAGCGGGTGGGAGACCCAGTACTTC. It specifies CASSRGTSGWETQYF.

The chain has TRBV9 and TRBJ2-2; TRBD2 might be the D (5 bases). CDR1 and CDR2 (germline): SGDLS, YYNGEE. The CDR3 runs 15 residues. Trimming took 0 bases from V and 1 from J, leaving 7 bases between them. The CDR3 is CASSVASGNTGELFF. CDR3 bases: TGTGCCAGCAGCGTAGCGAGCGGGAACACCGGGGAGCTGTTTTTT. Full variable domain (remainder filled in from reference TRBV9 and TRBJ2-2): DSGVTQTPKHLITATGQRVTLRCSPRSGDLSVYWYQQSLDQGLQFLIQYYNGEERAKGNILERFSAQQFPDLHSELNLSSLELGDSALYFCASSVASGNTGELFFGEGSRLTVL.

This clone appeared a few times. The rearrangement uses TRBV29-1 and TRBJ1-5; the D gene is possibly TRBD1 (5 bases). V lost 5 bases and J 3 bases, leaving 8 bases between the germline ends. Germline V CDR1 and CDR2: SQVTM, ANQGSEA. This CDR3 contains 12 residues. This CDR3 is CSVQGPNQPQHF. CDR3 in DNA: TGCAGCGTTCAGGGTCCCAATCAGCCCCAGCATTTT.

The chain carries TRBV7-2 and TRBJ1-2; possibly TRBD1 for D (5 bases). This CDR3 contains 15 residues. The V and J ends lost 1 base and 1 base respectively, with 10 bases between them. The V gene's germline CDR1 is SGHTA and CDR2 FQGNSA. The CDR3 region is CASSLDGTVNYGYTF. Written as DNA, the CDR3 is TGTGCCAGCAGCTTAGATGGGACTGTTAACTATGGCTACACCTTC.

The chain uses TRBV7-7 and TRBJ2-3, with D possibly being TRBD2 (6 bases). Trimming cost V 5 bases and J 3 bases, with 9 bases left between them. The CDR3 extends over 13 amino acids. The germline V gene encodes CDR1 SSHAT and CDR2 FNYEAQ (reference sequence). CDR3 residues: CASSVGGTDTQYF. CDR3 DNA: TGTGCCAGCAGCGTCGGGGGTACAGATACGCAGTATTTT. Supplemented by reference TRBV7-7 and TRBJ2-3, the full variable domain reads GAGVSQSPRYKVTKRGQDVTLRCDPISSHATLYWYQQALGQGPEFLTYFNYEAQPDKSGLPSDRFSAERPEGSISTLTIQRTEQRDSAMYRCASSVGGTDTQYFGPGTRLTVL.

This sequence joins TRBV9 and TRBJ2-3; the D gene is possibly TRBD2 (6 bases). The V gene's germline CDR1 is SGDLS and CDR2 YYNGEE. The CDR3 is 15 amino acids. V lost 4 bases, J lost 6 bases, and 18 bases lay in between. CDR3 DNA: TGTGCCAGCAGCAAGGGAGGAAATGTGCGCGATACGCAGTATTTT. Amino acids: CASSKGGNVRDTQYF.

V and J are TRBV5-1 and TRBJ2-5; D is uncertain. Germline V lookup: CDR1 SGHRS, CDR2 YFSETQ. The V end lost 3 bases, the J end lost 5 bases, and 14 bases lay between the germline ends. The CDR3 runs 14 residues. CDR3 DNA sequence: TGCGCCAGCAGCTCGGCGTCCGGGTCGGAGACCCAGTACTTC. Translated: CASSSASGSETQYF. Filled out from reference TRBV5-1 and TRBJ2-5, the complete variable domain reads KAGVTQTPRYLIKTRGQQVTLSCSPISGHRSVSWYQQTPGQGLQFLFEYFSETQRNKGNFPGRFSGRQFSNSRSEMNVSTLELGDSALYLCASSSASGSETQYFGPGTRLLVL.

V usage is TRBV6-1 and J usage is TRBJ1-3; no firm D call. The germline V gene has CDR1 MNHNS and CDR2 SASEGT. V was pared by 2 bases and J by 0 bases, with 8 bases between. This CDR3 is built from 15 residues. CDR3 loop: CASSEFGSSGNTIYF. CDR3 nucleotide sequence: TGTGCCAGCAGTGAATTCGGAAGCTCTGGAAACACCATATATTTT.

V is TRBV5-1 and J is TRBJ1-2; D might be TRBD1 (5 bases). Trimming shortened V by 0 bases and J by 2 bases, and 14 bases separated the two germline ends. Germline values: CDR1 SGHRS, CDR2 YFSETQ. The CDR3 covers 16 residues. The CDR3 sequence is CASSLVSGIINYGYTF. As DNA, the CDR3 is TGCGCCAGCAGCTTGGTTTCAGGGATTATAAACTATGGCTACACCTTC.

As regards this clone: This sample also contains other DNA sequences that code for the same CDR3. The J gene is TRBJ2-7, the V gene TRBV7-2; D call uncertain. The germline gives CDR1 SGHTA, CDR2 FQGNSA. The CDR3 has 12 amino acids. With 5 bases removed from V and 0 bases from J, the gap between germline ends came to 5 bases. The DNA for the CDR3 is TGTGCCAGCAGCCCCAGCTCCTACGAGCAGTACTTC. It encodes CASSPSSYEQYF. The full variable domain, with the rest looked up from reference TRBV7-2 and TRBJ2-7, is GAGVSQSPSNKVTEKGKDVELRCDPISGHTALYWYRQSLGQGLEFLIYFQGNSAPDKSGLPSDRFSAERTGGSVSTLTIQRTQQEDSAVYLCASSPSSYEQYFGPGTRLTVT.

This clone was seen once. The genes are TRBV19 and TRBJ2-1; the D gene could be TRBD1 or TRBD2 (7 bases each). Germline CDR1 and CDR2: LNHDA and SQIVND (reference sequence). Trimming cost V 3 bases and J 2 bases, with 11 bases left between them. The CDR3 contains 15 residues. In DNA form, the CDR3 reads TGTGCCAGTAGTATTTCAGGGGGGGCCTACAATGAGCAGTTCTTC. As protein: CASSISGGAYNEQFF.